The 28 T cell receptor beta chains below all came from one sample that was sequenced in a study of T cell repertoires in cytomegalovirus infection (dated by TCRdb to 2018 to 2020). The sample was run on an Illumina HiSeq 1500. Using fastp at Q25 and MiXCR, TCRdb reprocessed the public reads and kept productive beta chains. Records with the same CDR3 protein are collapsed into one entry carrying the most frequent genes and DNA. This sample gives under 200,000 distinct CDR3 sequences in total; roughly 17% of them show up just once. Approximately 18% of the sample is taken by the ten largest. Material for sequencing was CD8+ T cells from PBMCs. The receptors shown here come from a human donor in good health (CMV status not recorded). Some clones in this sample may be carry-over from other donors' samples.

This clonotype was seen only a few times. The chain links TRBV7-2 to TRBJ2-7, with TRBD2 matching 9 bases. J gave up 3 bases and V 1 base, and 7 bases lay outside the gene matches. In germline, CDR1 is SGHTA, CDR2 FQGNSA. CDR3 length: 16 residues. As DNA, the CDR3 is TGTGCCAGCAGCTTAGTCGAGCGGGGGGTCCGCTACGAGCAGTACTTC. Protein sequence: CASSLVERGVRYEQYF.

This chain connects TRBV4-3 to TRBJ2-2, with D perhaps matching TRBD1 or TRBD2 (5 bases each). V was clipped by 0 bases and J by 0 bases, with 11 bases between them. The CDR3 has 17 amino acids. Germline loops: CDR1 LGHNA, CDR2 YSLEER. The CDR3 here is CASSQEGERSNTGELFF. CDR3 in DNA: TGCGCCAGCAGCCAAGAAGGGGAGCGGTCGAACACCGGGGAGCTGTTTTTT.

This chain links TRBV28 with TRBJ1-5; no clear D. Germline V gives CDR1 MDHEN, CDR2 SYDVKM. The V and J ends lost 3 bases and 5 bases respectively, with 8 bases between them. CDR3 length equals 13 residues. CDR3 bases: TGTGCCAGCAGTTTCAAGGCAGATCAGCCCCAGCATTTT. As protein: CASSFKADQPQHF. Looking up the rest from reference TRBV28 and TRBJ1-5 gives the full variable domain: DVKVTQSSRYLVKRTGEKVFLECVQDMDHENMFWYRQDPGLGLRLIYFSYDVKMKEKGDIPEGYSVSREKKERFSLILESASTNQTSMYLCASSFKADQPQHFGDGTRLSIL.

Only a few counts were recorded for this clonotype. The chain combines TRBV7-9 with TRBJ2-5; a possible D gene is TRBD2 (6 bases). Trimming removed 5 bases from V and 3 bases from J, with 10 bases in between. This CDR3 contains 13 residues. Germline CDR1 and CDR2: SEHNR and FQNEAQ (reference sequence). The CDR3 sequence: CASSPRLEETQYF. The CDR3 bases are TGTGCCAGCAGCCCACGACTAGAAGAGACCCAGTACTTC.

This clonotype was recorded a few times. The chain joins TRBV19 to TRBJ1-1, with D uncertain. The CDR3 covers 12 residues. Germline loops: CDR1 LNHDA, CDR2 SQIVND (reference sequence). V was cut by 6 bases and J by 4 bases, with 9 bases left in between. In DNA, the CDR3 is TGTGCCAGTAGCGCGAGCGGCACTGAAGCTTTCTTT. This translates into CASSASGTEAFF. Together with reference TRBV19 and TRBJ1-1, the CDR3 gives the full variable domain: DGGITQSPKYLFRKEGQNVTLSCEQNLNHDAMYWYRQDPGQGLRLIYYSQIVNDFQKGDIAEGYSVSREKKESFPLTVTSAQKNPTAFYLCASSASGTEAFFGQGTRLTVV.

This chain joins TRBV7-9 and TRBJ1-4, with 9 nucleotides matching TRBD1. The V gene's germline CDR1 is SEHNR and CDR2 FQNEAQ (reference sequence). With 5 bases clipped from V and 8 bases from J, the junction kept 6 bases outside the gene matches. The CDR3 contains 14 residues. This CDR3 reads CASSPGQGGEKLFF. In nucleotides, the CDR3 is TGTGCCAGCAGCCCGGGACAGGGTGGCGAAAAACTGTTTTTT. The whole variable domain, filled in from reference TRBV7-9 and TRBJ1-4, reads DTGVSQNPRHKITKRGQNVTFRCDPISEHNRLYWYRQTLGQGPEFLTYFQNEAQLEKSRLLSDRFSAERPKGSFSTLEIQRTEQGDSAMYLCASSPGQGGEKLFFGSGTQLSVL.

In its sample, this clonotype was seen a few times. This chain uses TRBV5-1 with TRBJ2-7, with D unclear. Germline V gives CDR1 SGHRS, CDR2 YFSETQ. The CDR3 has 13 residues. The germline V and J ends were trimmed by 1 base and 2 bases, with 7 bases remaining between them. The CDR3 DNA follows: TGCGCCAGCAGCTTGCCCCGGCCCTACGAGCAGTACTTC. Translating it yields CASSLPRPYEQYF.

In this sample, this clonotype turned up a few times. The V gene is TRBV28, the J gene TRBJ1-5; tentatively, D is TRBD1 (5 bases). Germline values: CDR1 MDHEN, CDR2 SYDVKM. CDR3 length: 15 residues. V was pared by 3 bases and J by 0 bases, with 9 bases between. The CDR3 sequence is CASSLTAYSNQPQHF. The CDR3 coding sequence is TGTGCCAGCAGTTTGACAGCGTATAGCAATCAGCCCCAGCATTTT.

The CDR3 DNA reads as TGTGCCAGCACCGGTGTTCTGCATAGCTCCTACAATGAGCAGTTCTTC. Translating it yields CASTGVLHSSYNEQFF. The chain links TRBV6-1 to TRBJ2-1; D remains ambiguous. V shed 7 bases and J shed 0 bases, with 16 bases lying between them. The CDR3 totals 16 residues. Germline-derived CDR1 and CDR2 are MNHNS and SASEGT.

This clonotype was found a few times. The chain links TRBV20-1 to TRBJ2-7, with 7 bases matching TRBD2. The CDR3 contains 12 residues. Germline lookup yields CDR1 DFQATT and CDR2 SNEGSKA (reference sequence). V gave up 2 bases and J gave up 4 bases; unmatched junction bases: 2. The chain's CDR3 is CSARSGNYEQYF. CDR3 nucleotide sequence: TGCAGTGCTAGAAGCGGGAATTACGAGCAGTACTTC.

The sample holds a few counts of this clonotype. The genes are TRBV20-1 and TRBJ2-1; D not resolved. In germline, CDR1 is DFQATT, CDR2 SNEGSKA (reference sequence). The V end was cut by 5 bases, the J end by 0 bases, with 17 bases between. The CDR3 has 16 residues. The CDR3 spells CSAWGLSESSYNEQFF. The CDR3 region has the DNA TGCAGTGCTTGGGGATTAAGCGAGAGCTCCTACAATGAGCAGTTCTTC.

This clonotype was detected many times. CDR3 DNA sequence: TGTGCCAGCAGTCCGTCAGTCTACGAGCAGTACTTC. It encodes CASSPSVYEQYF. V is TRBV28 and J is TRBJ2-7; D call uncertain. The CDR3 contains 12 residues. V was pared by 5 bases and J by 3 bases, with 8 bases between. The germline V gene encodes CDR1 MDHEN and CDR2 SYDVKM.

This clonotype turned up a few times. The genes are TRBV6-2 or TRBV6-3 and TRBJ1-4; maybe TRBD1 (5 bases). This CDR3 comprises 16 residues. Germline assignment: CDR1 MNHEY and CDR2 SVGEGT. V dropped 2 bases and J dropped 5 bases, with 15 bases sitting between them. Here the CDR3 reads CASSYPPGTVNEKLFF. The CDR3 DNA reads TGTGCCAGCAGTTACCCTCCCGGGACCGTAAATGAAAAACTGTTTTTT.

The J gene is TRBJ2-1, the V gene TRBV20-1, with D perhaps matching TRBD1 (5 bases). This CDR3 is built from 12 residues. CDR1 DFQATT and CDR2 SNEGSKA come from the germline V gene (reference sequence). V lost 5 bases to trimming and J lost 9 bases, with 14 bases between them. CDR3 amino acids: CSAYFSQGEQFF. The CDR3 DNA reads TGCAGTGCTTACTTCTCCCAGGGTGAGCAGTTCTTC.

The chain recombines TRBV7-8 with TRBJ2-7; D possibly corresponds to TRBD2 (6 bases). This CDR3 region has 15 residues. Germline assignment: CDR1 SGHVS and CDR2 FQNEAQ. V gave up 4 bases and J gave up 1 base, with 14 bases separating them. CDR3 sequence reads: CASSSLRGGSYEQYF. The CDR3 coding sequence is TGTGCCAGCAGCTCCCTCCGTGGGGGGTCCTACGAGCAGTACTTC.

This clonotype was picked up one time. V usage is TRBV7-2 and J usage is TRBJ2-7; 7 nucleotides align to TRBD1. V was pared by 2 bases and J by 0 bases, with 4 bases of the junction left unmatched. There are 15 residues in the CDR3. Germline CDR1 SGHTA, CDR2 FQGNSA. CDR3 residues: CASSLRRDSSYEQYF. The CDR3 nucleotides are TGTGCCAGCAGCTTACGCCGGGACAGCTCCTACGAGCAGTACTTC.

The chain joins TRBV29-1 to TRBJ2-5, with D possibly called TRBD1 or TRBD2 (6 bases each). In germline, CDR1 is SQVTM, CDR2 ANQGSEA. The CDR3 totals 17 residues. V shed 4 bases and J shed 5 bases, with 26 bases lying between them. The CDR3 DNA is TGCAGCGTTGGGGGGGCGGTTAATTCACCGGTCCGGGAGACCCAGTACTTC. Its translation is CSVGGAVNSPVRETQYF.

This clonotype was found a few times. J is TRBJ2-7 and V is TRBV6-6; the match to TRBD1 covers 9 bases. CDR3 length: 16 amino acids. Germline trimming cut 6 bases from V and 6 bases from J; bases unmatched to any gene: 15. The germline V gene has CDR1 MNHNY and CDR2 SVGAGI (reference sequence). Here the CDR3 reads CASRPRTGDQTGEQYF. In DNA form, the CDR3 reads TGTGCCAGCAGACCCCGGACAGGGGACCAGACGGGCGAGCAGTACTTC.

This clonotype appeared a few times. The chain is built from TRBV7-2 and TRBJ1-5; TRBD1 is a possible D gene (5 bases). The germline gives CDR1 SGHTA, CDR2 FQGNSA. The CDR3 extends over 16 amino acids. V was pared by 5 bases and J by 2 bases, with 16 bases between. The CDR3 DNA reads as TGTGCCAGCAGCGCCCTTTTGGGCAGGGGCAATCAGCCCCAGCATTTT. This codes for CASSALLGRGNQPQHF.

This clonotype has more than one count but fewer than ten. The chain is built from TRBV7-9 and TRBJ1-1; D uncertain. This CDR3 contains 11 residues. V shed 2 bases and J shed 8 bases, with 6 bases lying between them. Germline lookup yields CDR1 SEHNR and CDR2 FQNEAQ (reference sequence). The CDR3 nucleotides are TGTGCCAGCAGCTTAACCCCCGAAGCTTTCTTT. Translating it yields CASSLTPEAFF.

V and J are TRBV7-9 and TRBJ1-2; D is ambiguous. Germline CDR1 reads SEHNR; CDR2 reads FQNEAQ (reference sequence). The CDR3 contains 12 residues. V was cut by 10 bases and J by 5 bases, with 14 bases left in between. CDR3 coding DNA: TGTGCCATCGTTCTCTTGGGTTATGGCTACACCTTC. The encoded protein is CAIVLLGYGYTF.

This chain uses TRBV12-3 or TRBV12-4 with TRBJ1-1; TRBD1 might be the D (5 bases). Trimming shortened V by 7 bases and J by 1 base, and 10 bases separated the two germline ends. This CDR3 is built from 13 residues. In DNA, the CDR3 is TGTGCCAGCACCCTGACAGAGAACACTGAAGCTTTCTTT. This codes for CASTLTENTEAFF.

In this sample, this clonotype turned up a few times. This rearrangement joins TRBV7-6 to TRBJ2-7; 9 positions agree with TRBD2. V was clipped by 5 bases and J by 2 bases; unmatched bases: 10. Germline CDR1 is SGHVS and CDR2 is FNYEAQ. The CDR3 consists of 16 residues. CDR3 nucleotides: TGTGCCAGCAGCCTAAAGCGAGCGGGAGGAACCTACGAGCAGTACTTC. It translates to CASSLKRAGGTYEQYF.

This clonotype turned up a few times. This chain connects TRBV12-3 or TRBV12-4 to TRBJ1-5; unclear D gene. The CDR3 contains 14 residues. V lost 3 bases, J lost 4 bases, and 10 bases lay in between. The chain's CDR3 is CASSLGVSNQPQHF. In DNA, the CDR3 is TGTGCCAGCAGTTTGGGTGTGAGTAATCAGCCCCAGCATTTT.

This clonotype appeared a few times. The CDR3 is CAAREREGEQYF. CDR3 DNA: TGTGCCGCAAGAGAGCGGGAGGGAGAGCAGTACTTC. This chain links TRBV6-8 with TRBJ2-7; 10 nucleotides align to TRBD2. This CDR3 has 12 residues. The ends lost 11 bases at V and 7 bases at J; junction bases unmatched: 8. From germline, CDR1 is MNHGY and CDR2 SAAAGT.

This clonotype was seen a few times. The chain recombines TRBV6-5 with TRBJ1-3, with TRBD1 as a possible D gene (5 bases). V was clipped by 5 bases and J by 2 bases, with 13 bases between them. The germline V gene has CDR1 MNHEY and CDR2 SVGAGI. This CDR3 has 15 amino acids. As DNA, the CDR3 is TGTGCCAGCAGTACACCGGGGGTCCCTGGAAACACCATATATTTT. As protein: CASSTPGVPGNTIYF.

The chain employs TRBV7-2 and TRBJ1-2; 9 nucleotides align to TRBD1. CDR1 SGHTA and CDR2 FQGNSA come from the germline V gene. This CDR3 region has 15 residues. Losses at the gene ends were 5 bases for V and 7 bases for J; bases not matched to a gene: 11. The CDR3 loop reads CASSVGTGKIGGYTF. CDR3 nucleotide sequence: TGTGCCAGCAGCGTCGGGACAGGGAAGATAGGTGGCTACACCTTC.

There are many counts of this clonotype. The genes are TRBV7-2 and TRBJ2-7; 14 bases agree with TRBD2. Germline V gives CDR1 SGHTA, CDR2 FQGNSA. V lost 5 bases, J lost 5 bases, and 5 bases stayed unmatched. CDR3 size: 15 residues. CDR3 DNA: TGTGCCAGCAGCCTGGGACTAGCGGGGGTGGACGAGCAGTACTTC. It specifies CASSLGLAGVDEQYF.